A single sample is the source of the 14 T cell receptor beta chains below, sequenced in a study of T-cell reconstitution after alpha-beta-depleted transplantation in children. Preparing the TCRbeta library involved the use of unique molecular identifiers. TCRdb reanalysed the PCR reads using MiXCR and keeps one entry per CDR3 protein. The table lists under 450,000 distinct CDR3 sequences, under 20% of them singletons. This specimen was PBMCs, mostly from graft donor cells, taken 360 days after TCRalphabeta/CD19-depleted stem cell transplant. All receptors come from a boy younger than two who had a stem cell transplant for Wiskott-Aldrich syndrome, so the T cells may come from the graft donor.

The CDR3 is CASSPRQGASADTQYF. The CDR3 nucleotides are TGTGCCAGCTCACCTCGACAGGGGGCGTCTGCAGATACGCAGTATTTT. The rearrangement joins TRBV18 to TRBJ2-3, with 10 bases identical to TRBD1. Germline V gives CDR1 KGHSH, CDR2 LQKENI. V shed 3 bases and J 4 bases; nucleotides not matched to a gene: 7. The CDR3 sequence is 16 residues long.

Here the CDR3 DNA reads TGTGCCAGCAGTGAGGGACTAGCAGTAAAAACAACCGGGGCCAACGTCCTGACTTTC. Amino acid sequence: CASSEGLAVKTTGANVLTF. This sequence joins TRBV25-1 and TRBJ2-6; 9 bases match TRBD2. The germline V gene encodes CDR1 MGHDK and CDR2 SYGVNS. The CDR3 runs to 19 residues. V dropped 3 bases and J dropped 4; count of bases not matched to a gene: 13.

The V and J genes are TRBV10-3 and TRBJ2-7; D call uncertain. The CDR3 sequence is 13 residues long. Deletions cut 4 bases from V and 3 bases from J, with 10 bases between. Germline CDR1 ENHRY, CDR2 SYGVKD. The CDR3 DNA sequence: TGTGCCATCAGTGTTTCTAGGATCTACGAGCAGTACTTC. The encoded protein is CAISVSRIYEQYF.

This clonotype was recorded at least ten times. V is TRBV4-1 and J is TRBJ1-3; weak D call: TRBD1 (5 bases). Germline-derived CDR1 and CDR2 are MGHRA and YSYEKL. Trimming took 0 bases from V and 3 from J, leaving 9 bases between them. There are 15 residues in the CDR3. The CDR3 sequence: CASSQDKGLGNTIYF. As DNA, the CDR3 is TGCGCCAGCAGCCAAGATAAGGGACTTGGAAACACCATATATTTT.

The chain has TRBV7-9 and TRBJ2-7; no clear D. CDR1 SEHNR and CDR2 FQNEAQ come from the germline V gene (reference sequence). CDR3 size: 16 residues. The ends were cut back, 0 bases at V and 5 bases at J, with 17 bases in the middle. CDR3 region: CASSLAPVEPLDEQYF. CDR3 sequence (DNA): TGTGCCAGCAGCTTAGCGCCCGTAGAGCCCTTGGACGAGCAGTACTTC. Full variable domain (outside the CDR3, taken from reference TRBV7-9 and TRBJ2-7): DTGVSQNPRHKITKRGQNVTFRCDPISEHNRLYWYRQTLGQGPEFLTYFQNEAQLEKSRLLSDRFSAERPKGSFSTLEIQRTEQGDSAMYLCASSLAPVEPLDEQYFGPGTRLTVT.

The chain has TRBV4-1 and TRBJ2-1; 11 bases match TRBD2. The V gene end was trimmed by 2 bases and the J gene end by 6 bases; junction bases not matched to a gene: 6. There are 16 residues in the CDR3. CDR1 and CDR2 (germline): MGHRA, YSYEKL. For the CDR3, the DNA is TGCGCCAGCAGCCAACTAGCGGGGGGAGGGCGCAATGAGCAGTTCTTC. It codes for CASSQLAGGGRNEQFF.

This clonotype turned up a few times. The chain uses TRBV7-2 and TRBJ2-7, with TRBD2 as a possible D gene (6 bases). V lost 5 bases and J 2 bases, leaving 16 bases between the germline ends. Germline V gene lookup returns CDR1 SGHTA and CDR2 FQGNSA. The CDR3 has 15 amino acids. CDR3 sequence: CASSPQRALAYEQYF. The CDR3 DNA reads TGTGCCAGCAGCCCTCAGCGGGCCTTAGCCTACGAGCAGTACTTC.

This clonotype occurred a few times. The chain carries TRBV5-5 and TRBJ2-7, with D perhaps assigned TRBD1 or TRBD2 (5 bases each). This CDR3 has 17 amino acids. From germline, CDR1 is SGHKS and CDR2 YYEKEE (reference sequence). V was pared by 2 bases and J by 0 bases, with 18 bases between. CDR3 in DNA: TGTGCCAGCAGCTTTTTTAGCCCGGGACGTCGCTCCTACGAGCAGTACTTC. It codes for CASSFFSPGRRSYEQYF.

The CDR3 here is CASSERASQPQHF. CDR3 nucleotide sequence: TGTGCCAGCAGTGAAAGGGCCAGTCAGCCCCAGCATTTT. The J gene is TRBJ1-5, the V gene TRBV2; unclear D gene. The CDR3 contains 13 residues. Germline loops: CDR1 SNHLY, CDR2 FYNNEI. V was cut by 2 bases and J by 6 bases, with 8 bases left in between. Full variable domain (remainder filled in from reference TRBV2 and TRBJ1-5): EPEVTQTPSHQVTQMGQEVILRCVPISNHLYFYWYRQILGQKVEFLVSFYNNEISEKSEIFDDQFSVERPDGSNFTLKIRSTKLEDSAMYFCASSERASQPQHFGDGTRLSIL.

The chain couples TRBV28 to TRBJ2-2; TRBD1 matches 10 bases. CDR1 MDHEN and CDR2 SYDVKM come from the germline V gene. V lost 6 bases and J lost 3; bases outside the gene matches: 10. The CDR3 runs 17 residues. The CDR3 nucleotides read TGTGCCAGCAGCCGTACCGGGACAGGGGCACACACCGGGGAGCTGTTTTTT. Its protein product is CASSRTGTGAHTGELFF.

This clonotype was observed a few times. The genes are TRBV5-1 and TRBJ2-7; TRBD2 aligns across 8 bases. This CDR3 contains 14 residues. Germline-derived CDR1 and CDR2 are SGHRS and YFSETQ. V shed 6 bases, J shed 3 bases, and the junction held 8 bases outside the gene matches. The CDR3 here is CASTEPGGYYEQYF. The CDR3 coding sequence is TGCGCCAGCACCGAGCCGGGGGGGTACTACGAGCAGTACTTC.

The chain has TRBV29-1 and TRBJ2-2; D assignment may be TRBD1 or TRBD2 (6 bases each). V was shortened by 6 bases and J by 6 bases, with 11 bases between the two germline ends. In germline, CDR1 is SQVTM, CDR2 ANQGSEA. The CDR3 is 12 amino acids. The CDR3, as DNA: TGCAGCGTAGATAGGGGGGCCGGGGAGCTGTTTTTT. Translated: CSVDRGAGELFF.

This clonotype was observed a few times. The chain uses TRBV3-1 and TRBJ2-4; 11 bases match TRBD2. J gave up 9 bases and V 2 bases, and 0 bases lay outside the gene matches. This CDR3 has 13 residues. Germline assignment: CDR1 LGHDT and CDR2 YNNKEL (reference sequence). This CDR3 is CASSQLAGGIQYF. CDR3 sequence (DNA): TGTGCCAGCAGCCAACTAGCGGGAGGCATTCAGTACTTC.

This clonotype came up a few times. The chain is built from TRBV20-1 and TRBJ2-4; D might be TRBD2 (7 bases). Trimming took off 2 bases at V and 0 bases at J, with 14 bases between the two ends. Germline-derived CDR1 and CDR2 are DFQATT and SNEGSKA (reference sequence). This CDR3 has 16 residues. The CDR3 coding sequence is TGCAGTGCTAGACGACGGGGGGCACTAGCCAAAAACATTCAGTACTTC. Translation gives CSARRRGALAKNIQYF.